This record covers a single T cell receptor beta chain. Its antigen is unknown. The sample carries other DNA sequences with the same CDR3. The data belong to a study of beta chain features in type 1 diabetes. Study outcomes and limitations: For patients, the naive, central memory and Treg TCRB repertoires appeared more alike than for healthy donors. TCRB CDR3 length was moderately but significantly reduced in all four CD4+ subsets of Type 1 diabetes patients.

Using CD45RO/CCR7/CD25/CD127/CD95/CD27, CD4+ naive, central memory, regulatory and stem cell-like memory cells were sorted. Reverse transcription of all isolated RNA meant that expressed TCRB transcripts were sequenced. Assay: immunoSEQ multiplex PCR; the TCRdb copy retains only in-frame clones and omits some. Of 280,000 or so clones listed, approximately 16% are singletons. This receptor was obtained from a man between 18 and 29 years old with type 1 diabetes. Material: naive CD4+ T cells from blood.

In nucleotides, the CDR3 is TGTGCCAGCAGCGTAGGTAGGGGGACCTACGAGCAGTACTTC. As protein: CASSVGRGTYEQYF. The chain links TRBV9 to TRBJ2-7; TRBD1 is a possible D gene (6 bases). CDR3 length: 14 amino acids. Looked up from germline, CDR1 is SGDLS and CDR2 is YYNGEE. The ends were cut back, 0 bases at V and 2 bases at J, with 9 bases in the middle.